This is a list of T cell receptor beta chains from one sample in a study of beta chain features in type 1 diabetes. Only in-frame clones appear in the TCRdb table, and some are missing; sequencing was by immunoSEQ multiplex PCR. The data contain approximately 730,000 clones, over 10% of them singletons. Material: naive CD4+ T cells from blood. Receptors originate from a man aged 18-30 years with type 1 diabetes. Both conserved end residues are part of each CDR3. The order of the fields is CDR3 protein, J gene, V gene.

CDR3aa: CASSQDPGGYEQYF; j_gene: TRBJ2-7; v_gene: TRBV4-1
CDR3aa: CSVENQGAGTEAFF; j_gene: TRBJ1-1; v_gene: TRBV29-1
CDR3aa: CASSPAGTPYYEQYF; j_gene: TRBJ2-7; v_gene: TRBV7-9
CDR3aa: CASSLIVETQYF; j_gene: TRBJ2-5; v_gene: TRBV5-8
CDR3aa: CASFSGANVLTF; j_gene: TRBJ2-6; v_gene: TRBV28
CDR3aa: CASRLEGPNTGELFF; j_gene: TRBJ2-2; v_gene: TRBV6-5
CDR3aa: CASSVGPESYEQYF; j_gene: TRBJ2-7; v_gene: TRBV9
CDR3aa: CSVDDFAGEGDTQYF; j_gene: TRBJ2-3; v_gene: TRBV29-1
CDR3aa: CSVEDGRGREKLFF; j_gene: TRBJ1-4; v_gene: TRBV29-1
CDR3aa: CASSSQQGAKNIQYF; j_gene: TRBJ2-4; v_gene: TRBV13
CDR3aa: CSVENGAGPNTEAFF; j_gene: TRBJ1-1; v_gene: TRBV29-1
CDR3aa: CAIRRQGGSYEQYF; j_gene: TRBJ2-7; v_gene: TRBV10-3
CDR3aa: CASSRQGNGYTF; j_gene: TRBJ1-2; v_gene: TRBV18
CDR3aa: CASSLVLGLAGTNTGELFF; j_gene: TRBJ2-2; v_gene: TRBV7-9
CDR3aa: CASSPDSAAKNIQYF; j_gene: TRBJ2-4; v_gene: TRBV7-9
CDR3aa: CSASWSEKLFF; j_gene: TRBJ1-4; v_gene: TRBV20-1
CDR3aa: CAISGDYGYTF; j_gene: TRBJ1-2; v_gene: TRBV10-3
CDR3aa: CASGLGTPEETQYF; j_gene: TRBJ2-5; v_gene: TRBV12-5
CDR3aa: CASSQTPGQADHNSPLHF; j_gene: TRBJ1-6; v_gene: TRBV4-1
CDR3aa: CAWSGGVIGYTF; j_gene: TRBJ1-2; v_gene: TRBV30
CDR3aa: CAWTLAGGTQYF; j_gene: TRBJ2-5; v_gene: TRBV30
CDR3aa: CASNIGQGNQPQHF; j_gene: TRBJ1-5; v_gene: TRBV19
CDR3aa: CASSLAPGNQETQYF; j_gene: TRBJ2-5; v_gene: TRBV27
CDR3aa: CASSLGQSTSYEQYF; j_gene: TRBJ2-7; v_gene: TRBV27
CDR3aa: CASSLAAGYGYTF; j_gene: TRBJ1-2; v_gene: TRBV5-6
CDR3aa: CASSPDSRYTEAFF; j_gene: TRBJ1-1; v_gene: TRBV25-1
CDR3aa: CASSPGRWTEAFF; j_gene: TRBJ1-1; v_gene: TRBV5-4
CDR3aa: CASRPGQGRGTDTQYF; j_gene: TRBJ2-3; v_gene: TRBV6-6
CDR3aa: CASSTGTGVEQYF; j_gene: TRBJ2-7; v_gene: TRBV19
CDR3aa: CASSQTGGNTEAFF; j_gene: TRBJ1-1; v_gene: TRBV27
CDR3aa: CASSPGTSWETQYF; j_gene: TRBJ2-5; v_gene: TRBV14
CDR3aa: CASSLVGLAGSYTDTQYF; j_gene: TRBJ2-3; v_gene: TRBV7-2
CDR3aa: CASSATGIGETQYF; j_gene: TRBJ2-5; v_gene: TRBV19
CDR3aa: CAWSPYTNTGELFF; j_gene: TRBJ2-2; v_gene: TRBV30
CDR3aa: CASSPRGVGDTQYF; j_gene: TRBJ2-3; v_gene: TRBV18
CDR3aa: CASSEGRTSGSTDTQYF; j_gene: TRBJ2-3; v_gene: TRBV2
CDR3aa: CASSLETGNIQYF; j_gene: TRBJ2-4; v_gene: TRBV7-6
CDR3aa: CASSQAGQSLFF; j_gene: TRBJ2-2; v_gene: TRBV14
CDR3aa: CASSYAGLANYNEQFF; j_gene: TRBJ2-1; v_gene: TRBV6-5
CDR3aa: CASRDGPSSGANVLTF; j_gene: TRBJ2-6; v_gene: TRBV28
CDR3aa: CASSPQTAVSYEQYF; j_gene: TRBJ2-7; v_gene: TRBV4-1
CDR3aa: CSVDRVGYGYTF; j_gene: TRBJ1-2; v_gene: TRBV29-1
CDR3aa: CASSLDGLSTDTQYF; j_gene: TRBJ2-3; v_gene: TRBV11-2
CDR3aa: CAWSAGPQPQHF; j_gene: TRBJ1-5; v_gene: TRBV30
CDR3aa: CASSLTEFNEKLFF; j_gene: TRBJ1-4; v_gene: TRBV7-8
CDR3aa: CASSLSLQSYEQYF; j_gene: TRBJ2-7; v_gene: TRBV27
CDR3aa: CASGQGAYGYTF; j_gene: TRBJ1-2; v_gene: TRBV4-1
CDR3aa: CASRIRLSSYEQYF; j_gene: TRBJ2-7; v_gene: TRBV7-2
CDR3aa: CASTRRYGENSPLHF; j_gene: TRBJ1-6; v_gene: TRBV5-6
CDR3aa: CASSQGQGGTYEQYF; j_gene: TRBJ2-7; v_gene: TRBV4-1
CDR3aa: CASRTTGEKLFF; j_gene: TRBJ1-4; v_gene: TRBV6-1
CDR3aa: CASDDGRGRKTQYF; j_gene: TRBJ2-5; v_gene: TRBV2
CDR3aa: CASSLARTAAHGYTF; j_gene: TRBJ1-2; v_gene: TRBV7-2
CDR3aa: CASSLMNSEVETQYF; j_gene: TRBJ2-5; v_gene: TRBV5-1
CDR3aa: CAWGHWADTQYF; j_gene: TRBJ2-3; v_gene: TRBV30
CDR3aa: CASSGQGFEAFF; j_gene: TRBJ1-1; v_gene: TRBV5-1